This is a list of T cell receptor beta chains from one sample in a study of chemoradiotherapy in HPV16-positive cancers. Method: immunoSEQ multiplex PCR; TCRdb's copy keeps in-frame clones and lacks some. In the table there are under 6,000 clones, roughly 82% of which are singletons. Here the sequenced sample was tumor tissue, taken from a patient who underwent chemoradiotherapy. These receptors were taken from a human donor with HPV-associated anogenital cancer. CDR3s include the opening cysteine and the closing phenylalanine or tryptophan. Fields, in order: CDR3 length, V gene, D gene, clone size, J gene, CDR3 protein, CDR3 DNA. The D gene is left open where the match is weak. The listing skips clone size in some rows; elsewhere it reads once, few, many or a size class.

length: 15
V: TRBV5-6
D: TRBD2
size: -
J: TRBJ2-2
CDR3: CASSSASGGTGELFF
DNA: TGTGCCAGCAGCTCCGCTAGCGGGGGTACCGGGGAGCTGTTTTTT

length: 13
V: TRBV21-1
D: -
size: -
J: TRBJ2-1
CDR3: CASSPRRSDEQFF
DNA: TGTGCCAGCAGCCCACGGCGGAGCGATGAGCAGTTCTTC

length: 15
V: TRBV6-1
D: -
size: -
J: TRBJ2-2
CDR3: CASTQSDLGSGELFF
DNA: TGTGCCAGCACCCAGTCCGATCTAGGGTCCGGGGAGCTGTTTTTT

length: 13
V: TRBV15
D: -
size: -
J: TRBJ1-3
CDR3: CATSGLSGNTIYF
DNA: TGTGCCACCAGCGGACTCTCTGGAAACACCATATATTTT

length: 14
V: TRBV6-6
D: -
size: -
J: TRBJ1-4
CDR3: CASSYRSSGEKLFF
DNA: TGTGCCAGCAGTTACCGTTCATCGGGTGAAAAACTGTTTTTT

length: 14
V: TRBV9
D: TRBD1
size: -
J: TRBJ1-5
CDR3: CASSVGTENQPQHF
DNA: TGTGCCAGCAGCGTCGGGACAGAGAATCAGCCCCAGCATTTT

length: 14
V: TRBV6-6
D: TRBD1
size: -
J: TRBJ2-7
CDR3: CASRTTGGSYEQYF
DNA: TGTGCCAGCAGAACAACAGGGGGGAGCTACGAGCAGTACTTC

length: 15
V: TRBV6-1
D: TRBD1
size: -
J: TRBJ1-5
CDR3: CASRDLTGGGQPQHF
DNA: TGTGCCAGCAGGGATTTGACAGGGGGTGGTCAGCCCCAGCATTTT

length: 14
V: TRBV5-4
D: -
size: -
J: TRBJ2-7
CDR3: CASSLYTAAYEQYF
DNA: TGTGCCAGCAGCTTGTACACAGCCGCTTACGAGCAGTACTTC

length: 15
V: TRBV27
D: -
size: once
J: TRBJ2-1
CDR3: CASRIGTPQINEQFF
DNA: TGTGCCAGCAGGATCGGGACACCCCAAATCAATGAGCAGTTCTTC

length: 18
V: TRBV28
D: TRBD1
size: -
J: TRBJ2-6
CDR3: CASTSVGQGRSGANVLTF
DNA: TGTGCCAGCACCTCAGTGGGACAGGGGAGGTCTGGGGCCAACGTCCTGACTTTC

length: 12
V: TRBV6-6
D: -
size: large
J: TRBJ2-1
CDR3: CASSHPGNEQFF
DNA: TGTGCCAGCAGTCACCCGGGAAATGAGCAGTTCTTC

length: 18
V: TRBV13
D: TRBD2
size: -
J: TRBJ2-5
CDR3: CASSFPTGTSAIQETQYF
DNA: TGTGCCAGCAGCTTCCCGACCGGGACTAGCGCCATCCAAGAGACCCAGTACTTC

length: 15
V: TRBV6-6
D: -
size: -
J: TRBJ2-3
CDR3: CASSYAGTSTDTQYF
DNA: TGTGCCAGCAGTTACGCGGGAACCAGCACAGATACGCAGTATTTT

length: 14
V: TRBV5-8
D: TRBD1
size: -
J: TRBJ2-7
CDR3: CASSLPGTGDEQYF
DNA: TGTGCCAGCAGCTTACCCGGGACAGGGGACGAGCAGTACTTC

length: 15
V: TRBV27
D: TRBD2
size: few
J: TRBJ2-3
CDR3: CASSLKAGYTDTQYF
DNA: TGTGCCAGCAGTTTAAAAGCGGGATACACAGATACGCAGTATTTT

length: 15
V: TRBV6-6
D: TRBD2
size: -
J: TRBJ2-7
CDR3: CASSYSSQRGREQYF
DNA: TGTGCCAGCAGTTACTCATCACAGCGGGGGCGCGAGCAGTACTTC

length: 11
V: TRBV30
D: -
size: -
J: TRBJ1-3
CDR3: CAWTWESTIYF
DNA: TGTGCCTGGACCTGGGAGAGTACCATATATTTT

length: 16
V: TRBV4-2
D: -
size: -
J: TRBJ1-2
CDR3: CASSQVAYGTVDGYTF
DNA: TGTGCCAGCAGCCAAGTTGCTTACGGCACCGTCGATGGCTACACCTTC

length: 14
V: TRBV4-3
D: -
size: -
J: TRBJ2-7
CDR3: CASSQDLGTYEQYF
DNA: TGCGCCAGCAGCCAAGATCTGGGAACCTACGAGCAGTACTTC

length: 15
V: TRBV6-1
D: -
size: -
J: TRBJ2-6
CDR3: CASSERYSGANVLTF
DNA: TGTGCCAGCAGTGAAAGGTATTCTGGGGCCAACGTCCTGACTTTC

length: 14
V: TRBV6-1
D: -
size: -
J: TRBJ1-6
CDR3: CASSEELENSPLHF
DNA: TGTGCCAGCAGTGAAGAGCTCGAGAATTCACCCCTCCACTTT

length: 16
V: TRBV2
D: TRBD2
size: -
J: TRBJ2-1
CDR3: CASTPPGGGGYNEQFF
DNA: TGTGCCAGCACCCCGCCAGGCGGGGGGGGGTACAATGAGCAGTTCTTC

length: 13
V: TRBV19
D: -
size: -
J: TRBJ2-5
CDR3: CASSIGPVETQYF
DNA: TGTGCCAGTAGTATAGGGCCGGTAGAGACCCAGTACTTC

length: 15
V: TRBV2
D: TRBD1
size: -
J: TRBJ1-5
CDR3: CASSAGQGAGQPQHF
DNA: TGTGCCAGCAGTGCGGGTCAGGGGGCAGGTCAGCCCCAGCATTTT

length: 15
V: TRBV5-4
D: TRBD2
size: -
J: TRBJ2-2
CDR3: CASSPAGVGTGELFF
DNA: TGTGCCAGCAGCCCAGCGGGAGTAGGAACCGGGGAGCTGTTTTTT

length: 14
V: TRBV19
D: -
size: -
J: TRBJ1-3
CDR3: CASSTGLAGNTIYF
DNA: TGTGCCAGTAGTACAGGGTTGGCCGGAAACACCATATATTTT

length: 14
V: TRBV18
D: -
size: -
J: TRBJ1-2
CDR3: CASSPGRTIYGYTF
DNA: TGTGCCAGCTCACCGGGGAGGACTATCTATGGCTACACCTTC

length: 14
V: TRBV30
D: -
size: -
J: TRBJ1-4
CDR3: CAWSVVGGYEKLFF
DNA: TGTGCCTGGAGTGTAGTGGGAGGGTATGAAAAACTGTTTTTT

length: 15
V: TRBV27
D: -
size: -
J: TRBJ2-1
CDR3: CASSLGGGLNDEQFF
DNA: TGTGCCAGCAGTTTAGGAGGGGGGTTAAATGATGAGCAGTTCTTC

length: 13
V: TRBV2
D: TRBD1
size: few
J: TRBJ2-1
CDR3: CASGLGQGTEQFF
DNA: TGTGCCAGCGGATTAGGACAGGGTACTGAGCAGTTCTTC

length: 15
V: TRBV30
D: TRBD2
size: -
J: TRBJ2-5
CDR3: CAWSVGSSGTETQYF
DNA: TGTGCCTGGAGTGTGGGGTCTAGCGGGACGGAGACCCAGTACTTC

length: 13
V: TRBV7-9
D: -
size: -
J: TRBJ1-1
CDR3: CASVGGVNTEAFF
DNA: TGTGCCAGCGTCGGAGGGGTTAACACTGAAGCTTTCTTT

length: 14
V: TRBV29-1
D: -
size: -
J: TRBJ2-3
CDR3: CSVEAGRRTDTQYF
DNA: TGCAGCGTTGAGGCGGGGCGTCGCACAGATACGCAGTATTTT

length: 15
V: TRBV4-2
D: TRBD1
size: -
J: TRBJ2-7
CDR3: CASSQSRGGYDEQYF
DNA: TGTGCCAGCAGCCAATCGCGAGGGGGCTACGACGAGCAGTACTTC

length: 19
V: TRBV15
D: -
size: -
J: TRBJ2-6
CDR3: CATSRDVPGEMVGANVLTF
DNA: TGTGCCACCAGCAGAGATGTTCCAGGGGAGATGGTGGGGGCCAACGTCCTGACTTTC

length: 15
V: TRBV6-6
D: -
size: -
J: TRBJ1-1
CDR3: CASSYLWGAVSEAFF
DNA: TGTGCCAGCAGTTACCTTTGGGGGGCTGTGTCTGAAGCTTTCTTT

length: 14
V: TRBV9
D: -
size: -
J: TRBJ2-7
CDR3: CASSLGTAGYEQYF
DNA: TGTGCCAGCAGCTTGGGGACCGCCGGGTACGAGCAGTACTTC

length: 14
V: TRBV7-9
D: -
size: -
J: TRBJ2-3
CDR3: CASSLVVAADTQYF
DNA: TGTGCCAGCAGCTTAGTGGTAGCGGCAGATACGCAGTATTTT

length: 15
V: TRBV4-2
D: -
size: -
J: TRBJ2-7
CDR3: CASSQGTGDSYEQYF
DNA: TGTGCCAGCAGCCAAGGAACAGGTGACTCCTACGAGCAGTACTTC

length: 15
V: TRBV21-1
D: -
size: -
J: TRBJ2-3
CDR3: CASKEASRGTDTQYF
DNA: TGTGCCAGCAAGGAGGCGTCGCGGGGCACAGATACGCAGTATTTT

length: 14
V: TRBV7-8
D: TRBD1
size: -
J: TRBJ2-7
CDR3: CASSWTGRAYEQYF
DNA: TGTGCCAGCAGCTGGACAGGGAGAGCCTACGAGCAGTACTTC

length: 15
V: TRBV27
D: TRBD1
size: -
J: TRBJ2-2
CDR3: CASSYRGTNTGELFF
DNA: TGTGCCAGCAGTTACAGGGGGACGAACACCGGGGAGCTGTTTTTT

length: 13
V: TRBV6-5
D: -
size: -
J: TRBJ1-1
CDR3: CASSYMGDTEAFF
DNA: TGTGCCAGCAGTTACATGGGGGACACTGAAGCTTTCTTT

length: 15
V: TRBV14
D: -
size: -
J: TRBJ2-1
CDR3: CASSHTGGRVNEQFF
DNA: TGTGCCAGCAGCCATACAGGTGGTAGGGTCAATGAGCAGTTCTTC

length: 16
V: TRBV5-1
D: TRBD2
size: few
J: TRBJ2-1
CDR3: CASSSTSGRMRNEQFF
DNA: TGCGCCAGCAGCTCGACTAGCGGGAGGATGAGGAATGAGCAGTTCTTC

length: 15
V: TRBV6-1
D: TRBD2
size: once
J: TRBJ2-2
CDR3: CASSEFYGRTGELFF
DNA: TGTGCCAGCAGTGAATTTTACGGGAGGACCGGGGAGCTGTTTTTT

length: 14
V: TRBV10-3
D: TRBD1
size: -
J: TRBJ2-1
CDR3: CASFPGTGQNEQFF
DNA: TGTGCCAGCTTTCCCGGGACAGGTCAGAATGAGCAGTTCTTC